Shown below are 31 T cell receptor beta chains from a single sample sequenced in a study of beta chain features in type 1 diabetes. Their antigen targets remain unknown. Expressed TCRB transcripts were sequenced because the entire RNA isolate underwent reverse transcription. Method: immunoSEQ multiplex PCR; TCRdb's copy keeps in-frame clones and lacks some. The sample lists fewer than 350,000 clones; approximately 15% were seen once. General observations from the study: All four CD4+ subsets from Type 1 diabetes patients carried moderately but significantly shorter TCRB CDR3s.

Sequencing input: naive CD4+ T cells from blood. These receptor sequences come from a man aged 18 to 30 with type 1 diabetes.

The sample holds a few counts of this clone. The V gene is TRBV19, the J gene TRBJ2-7, with a tentative D call TRBD1 (5 bases). This CDR3 has 13 residues. The germline V gene has CDR1 LNHDA and CDR2 SQIVND (reference sequence). V was trimmed by 3 bases and J by 6 bases, leaving 12 bases between them. The CDR3 nucleotides are TGTGCCAGTAGTATCGGCAGGGATGCCGAGCAGTACTTC. Protein product: CASSIGRDAEQYF.

This clone was counted between two and nine times. J is TRBJ2-3 and V is TRBV7-9; TRBD2 is a possible D gene (7 bases). Germline V CDR1 and CDR2: SEHNR, FQNEAQ (reference sequence). CDR3 length: 15 residues. V was clipped by 3 bases and J by 2 bases, with 12 bases between them. The CDR3 DNA sequence: TGTGCCAGCAGCTTGTGGCGGGGGCCCACAGATACGCAGTATTTT. Protein sequence: CASSLWRGPTDTQYF. Full variable domain (rest looked up from reference TRBV7-9 and TRBJ2-3): DTGVSQNPRHKITKRGQNVTFRCDPISEHNRLYWYRQTLGQGPEFLTYFQNEAQLEKSRLLSDRFSAERPKGSFSTLEIQRTEQGDSAMYLCASSLWRGPTDTQYFGPGTRLTVL.

This clone has only a few counts. The chain couples TRBV6-5 to TRBJ1-1; a possible D gene is TRBD1 (5 bases). The V gene lost 0 bases and the J gene lost 3 bases, with 8 bases spanning the gap. The CDR3 has 14 residues. Germline V gene lookup returns CDR1 MNHEY and CDR2 SVGAGI. The CDR3 loop is CASSYSAGYTEAFF. CDR3 DNA sequence: TGTGCCAGCAGTTACTCGGCAGGGTACACTGAAGCTTTCTTT.

V and J are TRBV15 and TRBJ2-1, with D unclear. The CDR3 loop spans 16 amino acids. The V end was cut by 4 bases, the J end by 0 bases, with 13 bases between. Germline V gives CDR1 LNHNV, CDR2 YYDKDF (reference sequence). The CDR3 region has the DNA TGTGCCACCAGCACCACTATTATAGACTCCTACAATGAGCAGTTCTTC. It is translated as CATSTTIIDSYNEQFF.

The chain has TRBV6-5 and TRBJ2-7; TRBD2 aligns across 9 bases. In germline, CDR1 is MNHEY, CDR2 SVGAGI. The CDR3 runs 14 residues. V shed 5 bases and J 0 bases; nucleotides not matched to a gene: 2. As DNA, the CDR3 is TGTGCCAGCAGTCGACTAGCGGACTCCTACGAGCAGTACTTC. Amino acid sequence: CASSRLADSYEQYF.

The chain joins TRBV15 to TRBJ2-7; tentatively, D is TRBD2 (5 bases). The CDR3 has 15 residues. Germline CDR1 LNHNV, CDR2 YYDKDF (reference sequence). V was shortened by 0 bases and J by 6 bases, with 15 bases between the two germline ends. Written as DNA, the CDR3 is TGTGCCACCAGCAGAGATTTGGCAGGAGGTGGCGAGCAGTACTTC. Translating it yields CATSRDLAGGGEQYF.

The chain couples TRBV28 to TRBJ2-1; a weak D match, TRBD2 (5 bases). Trimming took off 6 bases at V and 2 bases at J, with 8 bases between the two ends. Per the germline V gene, CDR1 is MDHEN and CDR2 is SYDVKM. This CDR3 comprises 13 residues. The CDR3 reads CASRSSAYNEQFF. CDR3 in DNA: TGTGCCAGCAGGAGTAGCGCCTACAATGAGCAGTTCTTC.

A few counts support this clone. The J gene is TRBJ1-1, the V gene TRBV23-1; no definite D call. TRBV23-1 is treated as an ORF (open reading frame) with a function not yet certain. The CDR3 has 13 residues. Deletions cut 0 bases from V and 5 bases from J, with 7 bases between. The CDR3, as DNA: TGCGCCAGCAGTCAATCGAAGAGAACTGAAGCTTTCTTT. Translated, it gives CASSQSKRTEAFF.

V and J are TRBV19 and TRBJ2-1; the match to TRBD2 covers 9 bases. This CDR3 spans 16 amino acids. Trimming took 1 base from V and 7 from J; bases not matched to a gene: 8. Germline CDR1 is LNHDA and CDR2 is SQIVND (reference sequence). DNA for the CDR3: TGTGCCAGTAGTATAGTGGGGTCTAGCGGGATAAATGAGCAGTTCTTC. This translates into CASSIVGSSGINEQFF.

The rearrangement links TRBV7-9 to TRBJ1-1, with a weak D call TRBD1 (5 bases). V was trimmed by 5 bases and J by 3 bases, leaving 19 bases between them. CDR3 size: 16 residues. Germline loops: CDR1 SEHNR, CDR2 FQNEAQ (reference sequence). The CDR3 here is CASSQTRVFTDTEAFF. Here the CDR3 DNA reads TGTGCCAGCAGCCAAACCAGGGTATTTACGGACACTGAAGCTTTCTTT.

This sequence joins TRBV30 and TRBJ1-5, with D hard to call. The germline gives CDR1 GTSNPN, CDR2 SVGIG (reference sequence). The CDR3 length is 13 residues. V was shortened by 0 bases and J by 6 bases, with 9 bases between the two germline ends. CDR3 sequence reads: CAWSVAERQPQHF. The CDR3 DNA reads as TGTGCCTGGAGTGTGGCAGAACGTCAGCCCCAGCATTTT.

The chain has TRBV7-2 and TRBJ1-3, with D possibly TRBD1 on 6 matching bases. V gave up 1 base and J gave up 0 bases, with 19 bases separating them. Germline lookup yields CDR1 SGHTA and CDR2 FQGNSA. The CDR3 has 19 amino acids. In DNA, the CDR3 is TGTGCCAGCAGCTTAGACCTTGGGGGGGCTTCGGGCTCTGGAAACACCATATATTTT. Residues: CASSLDLGGASGSGNTIYF.

The chain couples TRBV4-3 to TRBJ1-2, with D perhaps matching TRBD1 (5 bases). Germline CDR1 LGHNA, CDR2 YSLEER. V gave up 3 bases and J gave up 5 bases, with 16 bases separating them. The CDR3 has 15 amino acids. Here the CDR3 reads CASSQRRQNNYGYTF. The CDR3 DNA sequence: TGCGCCAGCAGCCAGCGGAGACAGAATAATTATGGCTACACCTTC.

The rearrangement links TRBV30 to TRBJ2-7; a weak D match, TRBD2 (6 bases). Trimming shortened V by 3 bases and J by 4 bases, and 10 bases separated the two germline ends. Germline CDR1 is GTSNPN and CDR2 is SVGIG (reference sequence). There are 12 residues in the CDR3. CDR3 nucleotide sequence: TGTGCCTGGAGGCGGGAAGGTTACGAGCAGTACTTC. Its protein is CAWRREGYEQYF.

This clone was seen only a few times. This chain connects TRBV5-1 to TRBJ2-1; unclear D gene. V was shortened by 0 bases and J by 8 bases, with 15 bases between the two germline ends. Germline CDR1 reads SGHRS; CDR2 reads YFSETQ. The CDR3 runs to 15 residues. Here the CDR3 reads CASSLDLRVLDEQFF. CDR3 nucleotide sequence: TGCGCCAGCAGCTTGGACTTACGGGTTTTGGATGAGCAGTTCTTC. The full variable domain, rest sourced from reference TRBV5-1 and TRBJ2-1, is KAGVTQTPRYLIKTRGQQVTLSCSPISGHRSVSWYQQTPGQGLQFLFEYFSETQRNKGNFPGRFSGRQFSNSRSEMNVSTLELGDSALYLCASSLDLRVLDEQFFGPGTRLTVL.

The rearrangement joins TRBV5-1 to TRBJ2-1, with a weak D call TRBD2 (6 bases). Trimming removed 4 bases at V and 7 bases at J, with 12 bases between. Germline V gene data show CDR1 as SGHRS and CDR2 as YFSETQ. This CDR3 has 13 residues. CDR3 coding DNA: TGCGCCAGCAGCCCGGGACTTTCTAATGAGCAGTTCTTC. This gives the protein CASSPGLSNEQFF.

This clone came up a few times. The rearrangement joins TRBV27 to TRBJ2-2; 9 bases align to TRBD2. The CDR3 contains 15 residues. Unmatched junction bases numbered 9, after V lost 6 bases and J lost 7 bases. Germline loops: CDR1 MNHEY, CDR2 SMNVEV (reference sequence). The CDR3 here is CASRDRGGADGELFF. The CDR3 DNA reads TGTGCCAGCAGGGACCGCGGGGGGGCCGACGGGGAGCTGTTTTTT.

This clone has more than one count but fewer than ten. This chain connects TRBV30 to TRBJ1-3; D call uncertain. The CDR3 sequence is 11 residues long. CDR1 and CDR2 (germline): GTSNPN, SVGIG (reference sequence). Trimming removed 7 bases from V and 4 bases from J, with 8 bases in between. CDR3 sequence reads: CAFGPGNTIYF. The CDR3 DNA sequence: TGTGCCTTTGGCCCCGGAAACACCATATATTTT.

The chain carries TRBV30 and TRBJ2-4; TRBD1 agrees at 7 bases. CDR3 length equals 15 residues. After removal of 1 base from V and 2 bases from J, the junction contained 5 bases not matched to a gene. Germline values: CDR1 GTSNPN, CDR2 SVGIG (reference sequence). The CDR3 here is CAWSDRQGTKNIQYF. Written as DNA, the CDR3 is TGTGCCTGGAGTGACCGACAGGGAACCAAAAACATTCAGTACTTC.

In this sample, this clone turned up a few times. The chain has TRBV23-1 and TRBJ1-1; D unclear. TRBV23-1 is recorded as an ORF, its role being uncertain. V dropped 0 bases and J dropped 1 base, with 9 bases sitting between them. The CDR3 length is 15 residues. In DNA, the CDR3 is TGCGCCAGCAGTCAATCGGAGATTACGAACACTGAAGCTTTCTTT. It specifies CASSQSEITNTEAFF.

In its sample, this clone was seen a few times. The chain has TRBV7-2 and TRBJ2-3; D remains ambiguous. The CDR3 consists of 14 residues. Germline lookup yields CDR1 SGHTA and CDR2 FQGNSA. V lost 2 bases and J 4 bases, leaving 10 bases between the germline ends. CDR3 region: CASSLIDEADTQYF. Here the CDR3 DNA reads TGTGCCAGCAGCTTAATAGATGAGGCAGATACGCAGTATTTT.

V and J are TRBV5-8 and TRBJ1-5; 7 positions agree with TRBD1. Per the germline V gene, CDR1 is SGHTS and CDR2 is YDEGEE. Trimming at V came to 5 bases and at J to 7 bases, leaving 12 bases not matched to a gene. This CDR3 contains 15 residues. The CDR3 nucleotides read TGTGCCAGCAGATGGAGAGGGGGCTCGAGACAGCCCCAGCATTTT. Its translation: CASRWRGGSRQPQHF.

This chain links TRBV5-1 with TRBJ2-3, with a weak D call TRBD2 (5 bases). Trimming cost V 4 bases and J 5 bases, with 20 bases left between them. The CDR3 has 16 residues. CDR1 SGHRS and CDR2 YFSETQ come from the germline V gene. The CDR3 DNA sequence: TGCGCCAGCAGCAATCTCTTCCCAGCGGCTCAAGATACGCAGTATTTT. It specifies CASSNLFPAAQDTQYF. The variable domain in full, with the rest retrieved from reference TRBV5-1 and TRBJ2-3, is KAGVTQTPRYLIKTRGQQVTLSCSPISGHRSVSWYQQTPGQGLQFLFEYFSETQRNKGNFPGRFSGRQFSNSRSEMNVSTLELGDSALYLCASSNLFPAAQDTQYFGPGTRLTVL.

The genes are TRBV6-4 and TRBJ1-1; D perhaps matches TRBD1 (5 bases). Between the trimmed V and J ends, which lost 7 bases and 6 bases, there was a span of 18 bases. In germline, CDR1 is MRHNA, CDR2 SNTAGT. The CDR3 is made up of 14 amino acids. The CDR3 is CASKMTDNHPEAFF. In nucleotides, the CDR3 is TGTGCCAGCAAAATGACGGACAACCACCCTGAAGCTTTCTTT.

V usage is TRBV7-2 and J usage is TRBJ1-1; TRBD1 is a possible D gene (6 bases). The germline V gene encodes CDR1 SGHTA and CDR2 FQGNSA. The CDR3 spans 15 residues. Between the trimmed V and J ends, which lost 5 bases and 4 bases, there was a span of 17 bases. The CDR3 nucleotides are TGTGCCAGCAGCCCTACACAGGGTGGAAGCACTGAAGCTTTCTTT. It is translated as CASSPTQGGSTEAFF.

This chain connects TRBV19 to TRBJ2-2; 8 nucleotides align to TRBD2. This CDR3 contains 13 residues. Germline V gene lookup returns CDR1 LNHDA and CDR2 SQIVND (reference sequence). The CDR3 DNA reads TGTGCTTCGGGGGGAGCGGGAGTTCGGGAGCTGTTTTTT. Translation: CASGGAGVRELFF. The variable domain in full, with the rest retrieved from reference TRBV19 and TRBJ2-2, is DGGITQSPKYLFRKEGQNVTLSCEQNLNHDAMYWYRQDPGQGLRLIYYSQIVNDFQKGDIAEGYSVSREKKESFPLTVTSAQKNPTAFYLCASGGAGVRELFFGEGSRLTVL.

This clone was picked up a small number of times. The chain couples TRBV7-9 to TRBJ2-6, with D tentatively TRBD1 (6 bases). Trimming removed 5 bases from V and 0 bases from J, with 20 bases in between. Per the germline V gene, CDR1 is SEHNR and CDR2 is FQNEAQ (reference sequence). The CDR3 has 19 residues. The CDR3 nucleotides read TGTGCCAGCAGCCCGCTCTCCGGACAGCCCGACTCTGGGGCCAACGTCCTGACTTTC. Translating gives CASSPLSGQPDSGANVLTF.

The gene calls are TRBV10-3 and TRBJ2-1, with D possibly matching TRBD2 (6 bases). Trimming took off 10 bases at V and 9 bases at J, with 19 bases between the two ends. The germline CDR1 and CDR2 sequences are ENHRY and SYGVKD. The CDR3 length is 13 residues. In DNA form, the CDR3 reads TGTGCCACATCCGGGACTGAGGGGAGTGAGCAGTTCTTC. It encodes CATSGTEGSEQFF.

This chain uses TRBV7-9 with TRBJ1-5; D unresolved. Germline V lookup: CDR1 SEHNR, CDR2 FQNEAQ (reference sequence). The CDR3 covers 18 residues. V gave up 0 bases and J gave up 2 bases, with 17 bases separating them. Here the CDR3 DNA reads TGTGCCAGCAGCTTAGCGCGTCCGGGGATGGGCGGCAATCAGCCCCAGCATTTT. Protein sequence: CASSLARPGMGGNQPQHF.

This clone occurred a few times. The J gene is TRBJ2-5, the V gene TRBV29-1; 7 positions match TRBD1. The germline gives CDR1 SQVTM, CDR2 ANQGSEA. CDR3 length: 12 residues. Losses at the gene ends were 8 bases for V and 1 base for J; bases not matched to a gene: 4. The CDR3 bases are TGCAGCAGCCGGGACAGCCAAGAGACCCAGTACTTC. Protein product: CSSRDSQETQYF.

This clone was counted a few times. The chain has TRBV29-1 and TRBJ2-7, with D perhaps TRBD1 (6 bases). V gave up 6 bases and J gave up 3 bases, with 12 bases separating them. From germline, CDR1 is SQVTM and CDR2 ANQGSEA. The length of the CDR3 is 12 residues. For the CDR3, the DNA is TGCAGCGTAGTCGACAGGCTCTACGAGCAGTACTTC. Translating gives CSVVDRLYEQYF.